Sequencing of this T cell receptor (beta chain) was carried out in a study of neoadjuvant nivolumab and ipilimumab in lung cancer. CDR1 is SGHTA and CDR2 is FQGNSA in the germline V gene. This CDR3 region has 12 residues. Trimming cost V 0 bases and J 5 bases, with 4 bases left between them. Remarks on this clone: Its antigen is undetermined.

Study conclusions and caveats: Only two of four nivolumab-treated tumors gained richness and clonality by surgery. TCR richness and clonality were higher in tumors than adjacent uninvolved lung. TCR receptors were sequenced in few samples.

Here immunoSEQ multiplex PCR was the method, and the copy in TCRdb shows in-frame clones only, minus some. The sample includes roughly 8,700 clones, 60% to 80% seen only once; the top ten take roughly 3.1%. Sequenced material: tumor tissue, taken after neoadjuvant nivolumab, alone or with ipilimumab, at or shortly before surgery. This sequence originates from an adult with non-small cell lung cancer. The rearrangement links TRBV7-2 to TRBJ1-1; D not resolved. The CDR3, as DNA: TGTGCCAGCAGCTTAGCAGGAACTGAAGCTTTCTTT. The encoded protein is CASSLAGTEAFF.